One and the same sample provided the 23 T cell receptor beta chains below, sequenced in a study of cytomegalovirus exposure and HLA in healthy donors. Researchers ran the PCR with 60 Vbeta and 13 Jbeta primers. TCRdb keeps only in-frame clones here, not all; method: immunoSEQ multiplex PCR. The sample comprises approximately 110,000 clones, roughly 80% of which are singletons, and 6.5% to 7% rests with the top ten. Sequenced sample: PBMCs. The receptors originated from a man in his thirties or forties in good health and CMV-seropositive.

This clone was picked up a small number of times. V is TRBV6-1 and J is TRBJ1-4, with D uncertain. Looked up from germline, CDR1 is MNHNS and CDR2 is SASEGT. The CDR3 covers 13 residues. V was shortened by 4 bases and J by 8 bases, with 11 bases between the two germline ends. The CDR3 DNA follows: TGTGCCAGCAGTGGCGGTGGTTGGGAAAAACTGTTTTTT. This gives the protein CASSGGGWEKLFF.

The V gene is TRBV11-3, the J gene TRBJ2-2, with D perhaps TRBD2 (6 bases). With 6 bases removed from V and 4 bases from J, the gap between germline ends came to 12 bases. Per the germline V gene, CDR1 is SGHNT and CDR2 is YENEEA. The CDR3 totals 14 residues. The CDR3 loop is CASRLTSSTGELFF. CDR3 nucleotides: TGTGCCAGCAGGCTTACTAGCTCCACCGGGGAGCTGTTTTTT.

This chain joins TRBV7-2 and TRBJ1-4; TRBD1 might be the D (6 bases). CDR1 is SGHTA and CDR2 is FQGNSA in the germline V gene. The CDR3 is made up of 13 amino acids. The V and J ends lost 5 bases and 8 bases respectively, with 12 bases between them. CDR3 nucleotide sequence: TGTGCCAGCAGCCTCGAACAGGGAGAAAAACTGTTTTTT. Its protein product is CASSLEQGEKLFF.

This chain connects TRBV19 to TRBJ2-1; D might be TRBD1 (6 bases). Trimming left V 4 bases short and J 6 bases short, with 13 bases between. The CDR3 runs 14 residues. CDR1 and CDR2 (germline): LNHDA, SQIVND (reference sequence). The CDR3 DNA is TGTGCCAGTAGTACCAGAGCAGGGGCCAATGAGCAGTTCTTC. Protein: CASSTRAGANEQFF. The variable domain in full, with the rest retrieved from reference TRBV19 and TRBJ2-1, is DGGITQSPKYLFRKEGQNVTLSCEQNLNHDAMYWYRQDPGQGLRLIYYSQIVNDFQKGDIAEGYSVSREKKESFPLTVTSAQKNPTAFYLCASSTRAGANEQFFGPGTRLTVL.

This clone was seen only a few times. CDR3: CASSPRTGGFETQYF. The CDR3 bases are TGTGCCAGCAGCCCCCGGACAGGGGGCTTTGAGACCCAGTACTTC. The chain recombines TRBV11-1 with TRBJ2-5, with TRBD1 matching 11 bases. Germline V CDR1 and CDR2: SGHAT, FQDESV (reference sequence). V trimming: 5 bases; J trimming: 5 bases; junction bases outside the gene matches: 7. The CDR3 has 15 residues.

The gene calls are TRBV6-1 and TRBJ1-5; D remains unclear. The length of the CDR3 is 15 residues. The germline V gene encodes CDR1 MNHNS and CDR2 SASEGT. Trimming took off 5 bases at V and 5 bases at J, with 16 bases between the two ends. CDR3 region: CASSPFGVFDQPQHF. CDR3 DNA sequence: TGTGCCAGCAGTCCTTTCGGAGTCTTTGATCAGCCCCAGCATTTT.

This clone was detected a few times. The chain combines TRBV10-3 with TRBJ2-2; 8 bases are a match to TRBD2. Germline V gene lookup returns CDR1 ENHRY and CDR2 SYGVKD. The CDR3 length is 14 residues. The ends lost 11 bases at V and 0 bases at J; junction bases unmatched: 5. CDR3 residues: CAVRGGTNTGELFF. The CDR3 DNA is TGTGCCGTCCGGGGGGGTACGAACACCGGGGAGCTGTTTTTT.

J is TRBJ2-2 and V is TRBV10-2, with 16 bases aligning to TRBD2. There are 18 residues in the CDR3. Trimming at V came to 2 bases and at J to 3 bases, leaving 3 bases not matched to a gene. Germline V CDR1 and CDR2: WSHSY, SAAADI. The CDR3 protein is CASSELGLAGGDTGELFF. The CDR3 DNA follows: TGCGCCAGCAGTGAGCTGGGACTAGCGGGGGGGGACACCGGGGAGCTGTTTTTT.

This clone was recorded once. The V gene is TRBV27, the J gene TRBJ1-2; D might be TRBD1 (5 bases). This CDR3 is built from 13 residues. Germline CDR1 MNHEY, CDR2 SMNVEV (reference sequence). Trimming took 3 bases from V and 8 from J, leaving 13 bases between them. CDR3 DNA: TGTGCCAGCAGTTTTGGAGGGGCTGGGGGCTACACCTTC. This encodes CASSFGGAGGYTF.

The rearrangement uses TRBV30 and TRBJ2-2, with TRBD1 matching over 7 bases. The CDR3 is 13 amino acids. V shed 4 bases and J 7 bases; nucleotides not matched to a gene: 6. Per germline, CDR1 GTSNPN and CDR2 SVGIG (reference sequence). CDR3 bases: TGTGCCTGGAACTACAGGGGTGGCGGGGAGCTGTTTTTT. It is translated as CAWNYRGGGELFF.

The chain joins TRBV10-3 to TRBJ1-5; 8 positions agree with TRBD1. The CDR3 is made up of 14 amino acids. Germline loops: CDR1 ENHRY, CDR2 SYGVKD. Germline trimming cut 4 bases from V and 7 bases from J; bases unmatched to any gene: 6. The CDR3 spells CAISAQQGDQPQHF. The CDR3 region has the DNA TGTGCCATCAGTGCGCAACAGGGGGACCAGCCCCAGCATTTT.

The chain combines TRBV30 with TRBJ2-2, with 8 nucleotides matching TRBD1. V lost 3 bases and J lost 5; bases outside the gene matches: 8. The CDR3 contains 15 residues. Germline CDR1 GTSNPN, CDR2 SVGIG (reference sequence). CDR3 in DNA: TGTGCCTGGAGAGGTCCGGGACAGGATACCGGGGAGCTGTTTTTT. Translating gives CAWRGPGQDTGELFF.

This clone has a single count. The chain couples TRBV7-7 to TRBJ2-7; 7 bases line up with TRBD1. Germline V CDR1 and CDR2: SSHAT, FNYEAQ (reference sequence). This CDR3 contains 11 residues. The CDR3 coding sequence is TGTGCTAGAGGGACAGCCTACGAGCAGTACTTC. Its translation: CARGTAYEQYF.

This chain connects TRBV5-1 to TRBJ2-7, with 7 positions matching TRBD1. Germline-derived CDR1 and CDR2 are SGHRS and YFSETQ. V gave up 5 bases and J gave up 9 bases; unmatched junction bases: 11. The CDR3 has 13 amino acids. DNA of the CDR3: TGCGCCAGCAGAGGGGACAGCTCCCGGGGGCAGTACTTC. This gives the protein CASRGDSSRGQYF.

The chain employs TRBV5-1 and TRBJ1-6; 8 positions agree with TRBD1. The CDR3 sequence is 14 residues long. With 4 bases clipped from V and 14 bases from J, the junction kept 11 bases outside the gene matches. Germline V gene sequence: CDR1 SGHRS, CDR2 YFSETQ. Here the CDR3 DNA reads TGCGCCAGCAGCCCCGGACAGGGCGGGGTGACCCTCCACTTT. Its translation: CASSPGQGGVTLHF.

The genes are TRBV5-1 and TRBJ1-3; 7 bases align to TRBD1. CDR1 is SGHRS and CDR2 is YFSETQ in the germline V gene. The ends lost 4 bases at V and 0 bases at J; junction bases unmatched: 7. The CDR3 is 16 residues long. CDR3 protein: CASSMTGLSSGNTIYF. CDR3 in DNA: TGCGCCAGCAGCATGACAGGGTTGAGCTCTGGAAACACCATATATTTT.

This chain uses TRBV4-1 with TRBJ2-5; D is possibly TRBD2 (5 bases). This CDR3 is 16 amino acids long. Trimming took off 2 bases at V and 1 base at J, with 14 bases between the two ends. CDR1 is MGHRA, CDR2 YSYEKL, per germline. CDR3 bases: TGCGCCAGCAGCCAATGGGTTCCGGGGTCCCAAGAGACCCAGTACTTC. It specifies CASSQWVPGSQETQYF.

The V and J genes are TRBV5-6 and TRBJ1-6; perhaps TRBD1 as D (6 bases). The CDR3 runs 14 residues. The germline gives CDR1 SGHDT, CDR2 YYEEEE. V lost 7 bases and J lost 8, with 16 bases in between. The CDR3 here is CASLPGHEDSPLHF. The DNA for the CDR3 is TGTGCCAGCCTCCCGGGACACGAGGATTCACCCCTCCACTTT.

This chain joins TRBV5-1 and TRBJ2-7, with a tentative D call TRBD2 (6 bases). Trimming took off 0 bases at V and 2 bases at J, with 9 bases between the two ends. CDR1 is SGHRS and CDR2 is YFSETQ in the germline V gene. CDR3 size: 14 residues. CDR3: CASSLVREPYEQYF. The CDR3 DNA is TGCGCCAGCAGCTTGGTGCGGGAACCCTACGAGCAGTACTTC. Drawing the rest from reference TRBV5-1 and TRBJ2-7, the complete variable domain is KAGVTQTPRYLIKTRGQQVTLSCSPISGHRSVSWYQQTPGQGLQFLFEYFSETQRNKGNFPGRFSGRQFSNSRSEMNVSTLELGDSALYLCASSLVREPYEQYFGPGTRLTVT.

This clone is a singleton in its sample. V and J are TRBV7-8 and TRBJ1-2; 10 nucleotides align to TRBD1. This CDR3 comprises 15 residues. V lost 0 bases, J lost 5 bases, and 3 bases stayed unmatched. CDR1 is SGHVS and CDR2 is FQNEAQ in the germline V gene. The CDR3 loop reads CASSLARTGGYGYTF. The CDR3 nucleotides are TGTGCCAGCAGCTTAGCACGGACAGGGGGATATGGCTACACCTTC.

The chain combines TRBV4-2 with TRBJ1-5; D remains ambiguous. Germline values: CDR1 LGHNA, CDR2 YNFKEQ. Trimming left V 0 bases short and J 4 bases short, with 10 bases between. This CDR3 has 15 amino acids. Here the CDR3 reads CASSQDRGRNQPQHF. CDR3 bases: TGTGCCAGCAGCCAAGATCGCGGGCGGAATCAGCCCCAGCATTTT.

In DNA form, the CDR3 reads TGTGCCAGCAGCTTTAGACAGGGGGACGAGCAGTACTTC. It translates to CASSFRQGDEQYF. The rearrangement links TRBV11-3 to TRBJ2-7, with 9 bases lining up with TRBD1. V lost 3 bases to trimming and J lost 5 bases; unmatched junction nucleotides: 2. The CDR3 covers 13 residues. Germline V gene data show CDR1 as SGHNT and CDR2 as YENEEA.

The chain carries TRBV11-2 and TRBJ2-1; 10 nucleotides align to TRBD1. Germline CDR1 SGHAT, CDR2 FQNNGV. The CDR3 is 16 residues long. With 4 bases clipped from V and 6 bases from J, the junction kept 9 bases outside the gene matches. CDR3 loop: CASSSRDRGQFNEQFF. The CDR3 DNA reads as TGTGCCAGCAGCTCCCGGGACAGGGGACAATTCAATGAGCAGTTCTTC.